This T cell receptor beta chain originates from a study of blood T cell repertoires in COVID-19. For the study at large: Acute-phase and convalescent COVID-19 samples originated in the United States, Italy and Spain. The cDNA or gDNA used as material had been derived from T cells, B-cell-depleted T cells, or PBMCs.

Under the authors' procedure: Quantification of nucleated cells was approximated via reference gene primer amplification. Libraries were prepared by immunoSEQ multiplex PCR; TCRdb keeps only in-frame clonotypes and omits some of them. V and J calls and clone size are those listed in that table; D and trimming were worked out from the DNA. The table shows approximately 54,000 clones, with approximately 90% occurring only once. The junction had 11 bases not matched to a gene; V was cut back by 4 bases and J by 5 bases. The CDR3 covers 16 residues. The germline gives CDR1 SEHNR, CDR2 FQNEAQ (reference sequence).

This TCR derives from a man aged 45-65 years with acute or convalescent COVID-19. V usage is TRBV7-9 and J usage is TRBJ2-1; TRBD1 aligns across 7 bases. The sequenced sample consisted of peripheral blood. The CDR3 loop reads CASSYWDSQYHNEQFF. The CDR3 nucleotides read TGTGCCAGCAGCTATTGGGACAGCCAATACCACAATGAGCAGTTCTTC.